The 5 T cell receptor beta chains reported below all come from one sample, sequenced in a study of blood T cell repertoires in COVID-19. Sequencing used immunoSEQ multiplex PCR; TCRdb keeps in-frame clones, though not all of them. The data hold roughly 200,000 clones, with 75% to 85% observed a single time. Sequencing was carried out using peripheral blood. The source of these receptors is a human donor in a cohort sampled during active COVID-19.

This clone came up once. The V gene is TRBV7-2, the J gene TRBJ2-7, with D unclear. V lost 1 base, J lost 0 bases, and 10 bases lay in between. The germline V gene encodes CDR1 SGHTA and CDR2 FQGNSA. This CDR3 contains 15 residues. The CDR3 bases are TGTGCCAGCAGCTTAGGCTTAGTACGCTCCTACGAGCAGTACTTC. This codes for CASSLGLVRSYEQYF.

This clone has just a few counts. The rearrangement uses TRBV6-5 and TRBJ2-3, with D maybe TRBD2 (6 bases). V lost 4 bases and J lost 2, with 10 bases in between. The CDR3 runs to 14 residues. Looked up from germline, CDR1 is MNHEY and CDR2 is SVGAGI. The CDR3 nucleotides read TGTGCCAGCAGTTGGGGGGAGGCCACAGATACGCAGTATTTT. Protein sequence: CASSWGEATDTQYF.

For this clone: This CDR3 is also generated by other DNA sequences in the sample. J is TRBJ2-5 and V is TRBV5-6, with D maybe TRBD2 (5 bases). The germline V gene encodes CDR1 SGHDT and CDR2 YYEEEE. V shed 4 bases and J shed 1 base, with 8 bases lying between them. CDR3 length equals 13 residues. The CDR3 DNA follows: TGTGCCAGCAGCCCGGGATCCCAAGAGACCCAGTACTTC. Residues: CASSPGSQETQYF.

The chain uses TRBV7-6 and TRBJ1-1; no clear D. Germline assignment: CDR1 SGHVS and CDR2 FNYEAQ. The V end was cut by 3 bases, the J end by 1 base, with 9 bases between. CDR3 size: 14 residues. The CDR3 nucleotides are TGTGCCAGCAGCTTTGGAGAGGCGAACACTGAAGCTTTCTTT. This codes for CASSFGEANTEAFF.

V usage is TRBV27 and J usage is TRBJ2-7; 8 bases line up with TRBD1. The CDR3 sequence is 15 residues long. Per the germline V gene, CDR1 is MNHEY and CDR2 is SMNVEV (reference sequence). V dropped 5 bases and J dropped 7; count of bases not matched to a gene: 13. This CDR3 is CASSAKPQGAGEQYF. CDR3 bases: TGTGCCAGCAGTGCAAAACCGCAGGGGGCGGGGGAGCAGTACTTC.